This T cell receptor (beta chain) was captured in a study of T cell clones after liver transplantation (dated by TCRdb to about 2019). With regard to the full study: The samples were obtained from ITN030ST, a randomized trial that attempted immunosuppression withdrawal within 2 years after liver transplantation. Donor-reactive T cell clones were identified by TCRbeta sequencing following a pre-transplant mixed lymphocyte reaction and were subsequently tracked in post-transplant blood. Third party-reactive TCRbeta sequences from pre-transplant MLRs were also identified as an antigen-independent comparator for donor-reactive sequences. Of the eight recipients, a few were HCV-positive, while the remaining recipients had been transplanted for non-autoimmune, non-viral indications. No induction therapy was given to the subjects, and standard immunosuppression was administered until randomization at 12-24 months post-transplant. Tolerance was defined as complete immunosuppression withdrawal for at least one year with no rise in liver enzymes beyond twice the upper limit of normal. Blood samples were collected pre-transplant, pre-randomization before withdrawal, and post-randomization after either complete withdrawal or failed withdrawal. A cohort of 8 liver transplant recipients was studied, of whom 3 were classified as tolerant and 5 as non-tolerant.

What the study reported, not specific to this receptor: When repertoire turnover was accounted for, significantly reduced detection of donor-reactive sequences was found in 7 of 8 subjects for CD4 and in 8 of 8 subjects for CD8. Donor-reactive sequences decreased more than third party-reactive sequences, which suggests partial antigen-specific deletion that was not related to withdrawal success. Because allograft tissue specimens were not available, migration of donor-reactive T cells into the graft, rather than deletion, may have occurred. In most of the 8 subjects, circulating donor-reactive CD4 TCRbeta sequences decreased significantly after transplant, regardless of tolerance or HCV status. In a couple of subjects, low numbers of available donor cells limited the measurable donor-reactive repertoire. The conclusions were considered preliminary, being limited by small, heterogeneous patient numbers and non-standardized post-transplant time points.

Unstimulated PBMCs, after thawing, were stained for CD3, CD4 and CD8 and then FACS-sorted into CD3+CD4+ and CD3+CD8+ populations. Each of the 8 studied subjects was randomized to immunosuppression withdrawal. The Qiagen DNeasy Blood and Tissue Kit was used for genomic DNA isolation. Of note for this clone: What antigen it recognizes has not been identified. The sample holds no much larger clone one base away, and base qualities are not on file.

Frozen genomic DNA underwent high-throughput TCRbeta CDR3 sequencing by immunoSEQ, including PCR amplification, mapping, bias correction and internal controls. The paper's data handling went like this. Only productive rearrangements were retained, and each unique TCRbeta sequence was defined by its CDR3 nucleotide sequence together with its V and J gene. Donor-reactive sequences required at least 5-fold expansion in CFSE-low cells versus unstimulated pre-transplant cells and at least 0.01% frequency. Minimum frequency thresholds were set for each subject based on the unstimulated sample with the lowest template count, ensuring at least 90% detection power. Repertoire turnover was measured by Jensen-Shannon divergence between the top 1000 TCRbeta sequences post- and pre-transplant. Changes in detection of donor-reactive sequences were assessed with two-sided Fisher's exact tests. The table comes from immuneACCESS by way of TCRdb, which keeps in-frame sequences with V and J called. Part of the clones is missing from these tables; in studies checked, under half for an unresolved V gene and the rest for unknown reasons. Clone size and V and J calls were adopted from that table, with D and trimming inferred from the DNA. This sample holds about 47,000 clones; about 90% were observed only once. The top ten hold about an eighth of the sample.

The junction carries 9 bases between V and J, which are trimmed by 3 bases and 0 bases respectively. Measured from the cysteine to the phenylalanine, the CDR3 is 14 residues long. The sequence is cut down to CDR3 DNA, 42 bases in frame from base 1. The germline V gene (reference sequence) gives CDR1 as MNHEY and CDR2 as SMNVEV. The chain is made from TRBV27 and TRBJ2-7; no D gene call is confident. This receptor was identified in a human patient who received a liver transplant. It is possible that, after a transplant, some T cells come from the graft donor. The sample here was CD8+ T cells from blood, taken 12 months after liver transplant. The nucleotides read TGTGCCAGCAGTTTGGGCGGTAACTCCTACGAGCAGTACTTC. The translation is CASSLGGNSYEQYF.